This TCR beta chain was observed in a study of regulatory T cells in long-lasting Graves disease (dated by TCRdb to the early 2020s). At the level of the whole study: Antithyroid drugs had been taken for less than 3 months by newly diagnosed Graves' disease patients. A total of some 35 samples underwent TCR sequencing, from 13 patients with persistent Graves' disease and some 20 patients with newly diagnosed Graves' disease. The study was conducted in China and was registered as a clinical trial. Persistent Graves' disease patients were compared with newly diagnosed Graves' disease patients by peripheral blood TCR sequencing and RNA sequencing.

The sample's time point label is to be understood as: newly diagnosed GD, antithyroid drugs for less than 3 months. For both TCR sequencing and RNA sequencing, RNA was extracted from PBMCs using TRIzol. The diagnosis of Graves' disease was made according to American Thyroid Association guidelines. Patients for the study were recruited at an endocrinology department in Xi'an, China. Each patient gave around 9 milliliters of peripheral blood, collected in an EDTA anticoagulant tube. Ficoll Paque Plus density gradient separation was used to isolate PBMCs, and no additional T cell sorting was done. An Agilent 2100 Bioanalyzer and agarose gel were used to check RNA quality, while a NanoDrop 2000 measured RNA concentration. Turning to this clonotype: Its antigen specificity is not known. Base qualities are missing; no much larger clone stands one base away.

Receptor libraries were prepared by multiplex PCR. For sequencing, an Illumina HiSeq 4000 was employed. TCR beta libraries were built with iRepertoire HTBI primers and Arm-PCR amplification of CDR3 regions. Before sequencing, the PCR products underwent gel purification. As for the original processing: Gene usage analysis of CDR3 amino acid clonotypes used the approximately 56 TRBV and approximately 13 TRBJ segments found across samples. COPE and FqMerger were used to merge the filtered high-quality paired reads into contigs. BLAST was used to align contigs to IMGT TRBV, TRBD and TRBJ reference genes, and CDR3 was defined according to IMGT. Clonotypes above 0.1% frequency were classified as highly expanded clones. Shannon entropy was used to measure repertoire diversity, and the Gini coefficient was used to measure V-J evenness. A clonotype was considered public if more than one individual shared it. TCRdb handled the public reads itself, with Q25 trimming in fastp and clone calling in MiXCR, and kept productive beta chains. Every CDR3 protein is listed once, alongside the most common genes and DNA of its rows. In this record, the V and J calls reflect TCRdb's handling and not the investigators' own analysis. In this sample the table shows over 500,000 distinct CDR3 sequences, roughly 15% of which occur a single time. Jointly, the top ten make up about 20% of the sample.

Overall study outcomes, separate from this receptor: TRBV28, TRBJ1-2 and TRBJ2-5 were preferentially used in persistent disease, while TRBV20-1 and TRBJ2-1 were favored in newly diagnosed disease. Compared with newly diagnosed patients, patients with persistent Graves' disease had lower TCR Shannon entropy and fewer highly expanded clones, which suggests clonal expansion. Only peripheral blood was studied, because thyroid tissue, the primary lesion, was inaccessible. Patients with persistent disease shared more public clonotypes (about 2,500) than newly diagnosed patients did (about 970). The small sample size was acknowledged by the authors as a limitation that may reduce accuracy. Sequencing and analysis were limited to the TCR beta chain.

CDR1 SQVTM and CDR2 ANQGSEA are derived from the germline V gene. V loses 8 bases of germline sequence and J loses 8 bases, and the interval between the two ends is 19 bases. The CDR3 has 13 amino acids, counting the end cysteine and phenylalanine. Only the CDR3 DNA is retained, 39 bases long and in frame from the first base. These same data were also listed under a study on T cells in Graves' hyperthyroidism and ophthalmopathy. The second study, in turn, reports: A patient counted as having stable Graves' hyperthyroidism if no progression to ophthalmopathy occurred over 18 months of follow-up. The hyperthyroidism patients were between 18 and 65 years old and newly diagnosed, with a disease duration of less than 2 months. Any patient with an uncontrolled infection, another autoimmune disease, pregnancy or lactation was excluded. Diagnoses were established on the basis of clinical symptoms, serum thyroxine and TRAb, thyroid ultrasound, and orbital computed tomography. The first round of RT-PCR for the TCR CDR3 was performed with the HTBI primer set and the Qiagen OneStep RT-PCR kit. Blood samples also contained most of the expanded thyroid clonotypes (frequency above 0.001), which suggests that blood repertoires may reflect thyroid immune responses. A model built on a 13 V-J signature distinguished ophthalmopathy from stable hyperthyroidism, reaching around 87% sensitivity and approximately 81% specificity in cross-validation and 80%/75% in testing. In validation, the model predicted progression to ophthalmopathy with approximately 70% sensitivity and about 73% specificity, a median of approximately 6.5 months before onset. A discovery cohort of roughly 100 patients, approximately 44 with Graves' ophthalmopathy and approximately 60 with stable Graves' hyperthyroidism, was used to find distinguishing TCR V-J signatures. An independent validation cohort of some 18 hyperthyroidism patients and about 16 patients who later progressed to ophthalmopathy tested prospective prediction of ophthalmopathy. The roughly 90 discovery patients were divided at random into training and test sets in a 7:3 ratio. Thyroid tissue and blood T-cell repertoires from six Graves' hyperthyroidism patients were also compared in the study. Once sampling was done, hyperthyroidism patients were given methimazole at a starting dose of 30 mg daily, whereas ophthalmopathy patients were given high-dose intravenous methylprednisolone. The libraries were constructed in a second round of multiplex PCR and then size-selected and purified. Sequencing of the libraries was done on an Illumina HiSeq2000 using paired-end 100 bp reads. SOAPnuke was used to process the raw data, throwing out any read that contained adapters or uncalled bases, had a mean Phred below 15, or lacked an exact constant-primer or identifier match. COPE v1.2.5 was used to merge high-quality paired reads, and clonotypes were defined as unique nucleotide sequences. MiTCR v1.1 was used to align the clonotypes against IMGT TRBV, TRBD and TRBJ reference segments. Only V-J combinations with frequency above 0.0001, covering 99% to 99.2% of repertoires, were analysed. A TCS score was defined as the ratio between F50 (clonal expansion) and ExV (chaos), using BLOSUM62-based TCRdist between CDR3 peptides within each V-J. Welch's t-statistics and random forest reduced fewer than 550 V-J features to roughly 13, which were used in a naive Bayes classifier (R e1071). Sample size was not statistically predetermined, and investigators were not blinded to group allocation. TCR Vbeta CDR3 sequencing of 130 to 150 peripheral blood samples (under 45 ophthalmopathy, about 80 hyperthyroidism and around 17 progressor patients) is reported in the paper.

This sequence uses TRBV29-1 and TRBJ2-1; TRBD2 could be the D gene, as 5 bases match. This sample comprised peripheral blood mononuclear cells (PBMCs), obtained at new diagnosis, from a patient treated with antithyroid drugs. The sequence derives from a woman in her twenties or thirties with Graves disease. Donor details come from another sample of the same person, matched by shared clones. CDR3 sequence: CSSPGGRADEQFF. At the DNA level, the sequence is TGCAGCTCCCCCGGCGGAAGAGCGGATGAGCAGTTCTTC.